This note documents a single TCR beta chain sequence. Its antigen is still unknown. Treatment noted: oral pan-JAK inhibitor, 5-10 mg twice daily. The sample is drawn from a study of CD8+ T cells in alopecia areata. The overall study: For treated patients, severity scores reflected the percentage of scalp area affected.

Between the trimmed V and J ends, which lost 4 bases and 2 bases, there was a span of 12 bases. Germline V gene data show CDR1 as SGHRS and CDR2 as YFSETQ. The length of the CDR3 is 14 residues. Whole-study findings and limits: During tofacitinib treatment, many expanded lesional clones remained in scalp and blood.

As the sequencing template, cDNA was produced by extracting RNA and reverse transcribing it. Using immunoSEQ multiplex PCR, the repertoire was profiled, and TCRdb retains in-frame clones only, with some absent. This sample carries about 200,000 clones, 58% of them seen once, and the ten largest clones take 5.5%. The clonotype was recovered from a human donor with alopecia areata. The chain uses TRBV5-1 and TRBJ2-5, with D possibly matching TRBD1 (5 bases). Sample: CD4+ T cells sorted from blood, taken at week 24, from a patient treated with tofacitinib. CDR3 residues: CASSTQTDQETQYF. The CDR3 DNA sequence: TGCGCCAGCAGCACCCAGACAGATCAAGAGACCCAGTACTTC. Looking up the rest from reference TRBV5-1 and TRBJ2-5 gives the full variable domain: KAGVTQTPRYLIKTRGQQVTLSCSPISGHRSVSWYQQTPGQGLQFLFEYFSETQRNKGNFPGRFSGRQFSNSRSEMNVSTLELGDSALYLCASSTQTDQETQYFGPGTRLLVL.